A single sample gave rise to the 22 T cell receptor beta chains below, sequenced in a study of blood T cells in healthy people across ages (dated by TCRdb to the mid-2010s). The library came from 5' RACE. Sequencing was carried out with an Illumina HiSeq 2500. A second PCR of roughly 7 to 11 cycles was performed with a sample-barcoded 5' primer and a J-beta primer mix. TCRdb reprocessing: public reads trimmed at Q25 with fastp, clones called with MiXCR, in-frame beta chains kept. Rows merge per CDR3 protein into single entries with the most common DNA and genes. In this sample the table shows around 850,000 distinct CDR3 sequences, about 37% of which occur a single time. The ten top clones hold 10% to 15% of the sample. The sequenced sample was blood. The source is a man between 18 and 29 years old in good health.

The gene calls are TRBV12-3 or TRBV12-4 and TRBJ2-3, with D possibly TRBD1 on 6 matching bases. Deletions cut 5 bases from V and 1 base from J, with 13 bases between. The CDR3 length is 15 residues. The DNA of the CDR3 is TGTGCCAGCAGTAAACAGGGCATTGGCACAGATACGCAGTATTTT. As protein: CASSKQGIGTDTQYF.

This clonotype showed up just a few times. Compared with germline, one end of the junction differs, possibly owing to a read error. V and J are TRBV5-1 and TRBJ2-6; the match to TRBD1 covers 7 bases. This CDR3 is built from 15 residues. Germline CDR1 SGHRS, CDR2 YFSETQ. This CDR3 reads CASSEQGTGANVLTF. The CDR3 DNA reads TGTGCCAGCAGTGAACAGGGGACCGGGGCCAACGTCCTGACTTTC.

The V gene is TRBV20-1, the J gene TRBJ2-1; D is unclear. The CDR3 has 13 residues. CDR1 DFQATT and CDR2 SNEGSKA come from the germline V gene (reference sequence). Trimming removed 0 bases from V and 10 bases from J, with 13 bases in between. This CDR3 reads CSAREVVRTEQFF. DNA of the CDR3: TGCAGTGCTAGAGAGGTTGTGAGGACGGAGCAGTTCTTC.

This clonotype was counted at least ten times. The chain recombines TRBV7-2 with TRBJ2-5, with 13 positions matching TRBD2. J lost 3 bases, V lost 5 bases, and 3 bases had no gene match. CDR1 and CDR2 from the germline V gene are SGHTA and FQGNSA. The CDR3 loop spans 15 amino acids. DNA for the CDR3: TGTGCCAGCAGCCGCGGGACTAGCGGGGAAGAGACCCAGTACTTC. The encoded protein is CASSRGTSGEETQYF.

The V gene is TRBV9, the J gene TRBJ2-2, with no clear D. The CDR3 is 15 residues long. CDR1 and CDR2 (germline): SGDLS, YYNGEE. Trimming removed 0 bases at V and 0 bases at J, with 6 bases between. CDR3 in DNA: TGTGCCAGCAGCGTAGCTTCCCCGAACACCGGGGAGCTGTTTTTT. This codes for CASSVASPNTGELFF.

This clonotype was seen many times. This rearrangement joins TRBV20-1 to TRBJ2-3; D is uncertain. V was cut by 4 bases and J by 0 bases, with 8 bases left in between. This CDR3 spans 13 amino acids. From germline, CDR1 is DFQATT and CDR2 SNEGSKA (reference sequence). CDR3 sequence: CSAKSPSTDTQYF. The CDR3 DNA sequence: TGCAGTGCTAAGTCCCCGAGCACAGATACGCAGTATTTT.

This clonotype was counted between two and nine times. The rearrangement links TRBV4-3 to TRBJ1-1, with D maybe TRBD1 (6 bases). The CDR3 length is 15 residues. Germline CDR1 reads LGHNA; CDR2 reads YSLEER. The ends were cut back, 2 bases at V and 1 base at J, with 11 bases in the middle. The CDR3, as DNA: TGCGCCAGCAGCCAACTACGGACAGCGAACACTGAAGCTTTCTTT. Translated, it gives CASSQLRTANTEAFF.

The genes are TRBV20-1 and TRBJ1-2, with D possibly TRBD1 on 5 matching bases. V was shortened by 5 bases and J by 0 bases, with 10 bases between the two germline ends. The CDR3 is made up of 13 amino acids. CDR1 and CDR2 (germline): DFQATT, SNEGSKA (reference sequence). CDR3 region: CSAQRTTNYGYTF. The CDR3 DNA is TGCAGTGCTCAGCGGACAACTAACTATGGCTACACCTTC.

This clonotype was detected a few times. J is TRBJ1-5 and V is TRBV20-1, with unresolved D. Trimming stripped 2 bases from V and 4 bases from J, with 9 bases between. The length of the CDR3 is 13 residues. Per the germline V gene, CDR1 is DFQATT and CDR2 is SNEGSKA (reference sequence). In nucleotides, the CDR3 is TGCAGTGCTAGACCTGACAAGAATCAGCCCCAGCATTTT. Protein sequence: CSARPDKNQPQHF.

The V gene is TRBV4-2, the J gene TRBJ1-5; TRBD1 matches 8 bases. J gave up 0 bases and V 4 bases, and 8 bases lay outside the gene matches. CDR3 length: 17 amino acids. The V gene's germline CDR1 is LGHNA and CDR2 YNFKEQ. The CDR3 region has the DNA TGTGCCAGCAGCCGCGGGGCAGGGGGCTTTAGCAATCAGCCCCAGCATTTT. It is translated as CASSRGAGGFSNQPQHF.

This clonotype has more than one count but fewer than ten. V and J are TRBV12-3 or TRBV12-4 and TRBJ2-4; 8 bases map to TRBD2. V shed 6 bases, J shed 6 bases, and the junction held 1 base outside the gene matches. The CDR3 runs to 12 residues. The chain's CDR3 is CASSREGNIQYF. DNA of the CDR3: TGTGCCAGCAGCCGGGAGGGAAACATTCAGTACTTC.

In its sample, this clonotype was seen a few times. This rearrangement joins TRBV6-2 or TRBV6-3 to TRBJ2-1, with 7 positions matching TRBD1. V was clipped by 5 bases and J by 10 bases; unmatched bases: 14. The CDR3 totals 15 residues. In germline, CDR1 is MNHEY, CDR2 SVGEGT. The DNA for the CDR3 is TGTGCCAGCAGTCGAGCGTCGACAGGGTTGATCGAGCAGTTCTTC. This translates into CASSRASTGLIEQFF.

The chain uses TRBV4-3 and TRBJ2-5; unclear D gene. Matching the DNA end better, TRBJ2-7 makes the J call doubtful. Germline V CDR1 and CDR2: LGHNA, YSLEER. This CDR3 spans 13 amino acids. The chain's CDR3 is CASSQVEHGEQYF. The CDR3 DNA follows: TGCGCCAGCAGCCAAGTAGAGCATGGCGAGCAGTACTTC.

This clonotype was observed a handful of times. The chain has TRBV9 and TRBJ1-1; possible D gene TRBD1, 6 bases. V lost 3 bases to trimming and J lost 0 bases, with 21 bases between them. Germline CDR1 SGDLS, CDR2 YYNGEE. The CDR3 is made up of 18 amino acids. CDR3 residues: CASSATGNGVRMNTEAFF. CDR3 coding DNA: TGTGCCAGCAGCGCCACAGGGAACGGGGTACGGATGAACACTGAAGCTTTCTTT.

The V call is TRBV6-2 or TRBV6-3, the J call TRBJ2-3; 8 bases line up with TRBD2. V gave up 5 bases and J gave up 3 bases; unmatched junction bases: 7. This CDR3 comprises 15 residues. Germline values: CDR1 MNHEY, CDR2 SVGEGT. The CDR3 loop reads CASSTYREGTDTQYF. The CDR3 region has the DNA TGTGCCAGCAGTACTTACCGGGAGGGAACAGATACGCAGTATTTT.

This clonotype was seen repeatedly, ten times or more. The chain uses TRBV4-3 and TRBJ2-1; possible D gene TRBD1, 5 bases. Trimming stripped 4 bases from V and 6 bases from J, with 16 bases between. The CDR3 is 15 amino acids. The germline V gene has CDR1 LGHNA and CDR2 YSLEER. The CDR3 loop reads CASSLYLGVVNEQFF. The DNA for the CDR3 is TGCGCCAGCAGCCTCTACTTAGGGGTAGTCAATGAGCAGTTCTTC.

This clonotype came up a few times. This chain connects TRBV20-1 to TRBJ2-4; no reliable D call. Germline lookup yields CDR1 DFQATT and CDR2 SNEGSKA (reference sequence). This CDR3 contains 13 residues. The V end was cut by 3 bases, the J end by 6 bases, with 12 bases between. The CDR3 is CSASPTSTNIQYF. In nucleotides, the CDR3 is TGCAGTGCTAGCCCGACGTCAACAAACATTCAGTACTTC.

CDR3 nucleotides: TGCGCCAGCAGCCAAGAGATAGGGTGGGGAGCCACATCAAAAGAGACCCAGTTCTTC. Its translation is CASSQEIGWGATSKETQFF. This chain uses TRBV4-3 with TRBJ2-1; possibly TRBD2 for D (5 bases). The V end was cut by 0 bases, the J end by 13 bases, with 31 bases between. CDR1 and CDR2 from the germline V gene are LGHNA and YSLEER. This CDR3 spans 19 amino acids.

Points on this clonotype: A much larger clone sits a single nucleotide away, making a read error possible. The chain is built from TRBV4-3 and TRBJ2-3; D possibly corresponds to TRBD2 (5 bases). This CDR3 is 15 amino acids long. CDR1 is LGHNA and CDR2 is YSLEER in the germline V gene. The CDR3 region is CTSSQELEETDTQYF. The CDR3 DNA reads TGCACCAGCAGCCAAGAACTAGAGGAGACAGATACGCAGTATTTT.

Concerning this clonotype itself: A clone one base away is much larger, so this may be a read error. The chain joins TRBV20-1 to TRBJ2-1; TRBD2 aligns across 12 bases. The CDR3 contains 13 residues. In germline, CDR1 is DFQATT, CDR2 SNEGSKA (reference sequence). Written as DNA, the CDR3 is TGCAGTGCTAGAGATAGACTAGCGGGAGAGCGGTTCTTC. Translation gives CSARDRLAGERFF.

The table lists this clonotype with a few counts. The chain links TRBV5-5 to TRBJ2-4, with 8 bases that match TRBD1. This CDR3 contains 16 residues. J lost 0 bases, V lost 4 bases, and 6 bases had no gene match. The germline V gene has CDR1 SGHKS and CDR2 YYEKEE (reference sequence). The CDR3 region is CASSIGQGRAKNIQYF. CDR3 DNA: TGTGCCAGCAGCATCGGACAGGGTAGAGCCAAAAACATTCAGTACTTC.

This clonotype appeared a few times. This chain uses TRBV12-3 or TRBV12-4 with TRBJ2-7, with TRBD1 identical over 7 bases. Trimming cost V 3 bases and J 2 bases; bases outside gene matches: 4. The CDR3 loop spans 14 amino acids. CDR3 nucleotides: TGTGCCAGCAGTTTGAAACAGGGGCCCTACGAGCAGTACTTC. Amino acid sequence: CASSLKQGPYEQYF.